These T cell receptor beta chains were read from a single sample in a study of cytomegalovirus exposure and HLA in healthy donors. Method: immunoSEQ multiplex PCR; TCRdb's copy keeps in-frame clones and lacks some. The sample contains 190,000 or so clones, approximately 78% of which appear only once. Material for sequencing was PBMCs. The receptors were sampled from a woman aged 45-60 years in good health and CMV-seropositive. Each CDR3 is given with its conserved first and last residue.

V: TRBV4-1; CDR3: CASSQDPTTEKLFF
V: TRBV4-1; CDR3: CASRHAGGPGGELFF
V: TRBV5-1; CDR3: CASSRMVGDTIYF
V: TRBV11-2; CDR3: CASKPIAGSTDTQYF
V: TRBV4-3; CDR3: CASSLQTEPQETQYF
V: TRBV7-8; CDR3: CASSFQTSAENIQYF
V: TRBV5-4; CDR3: CASSQGQVTDTQYF
V: TRBV2; CDR3: CASSDPSGGLETQYF
V: TRBV27; CDR3: CASSLLGTQKTGYTF
V: TRBV30; CDR3: CAWSGDPSGANGLTF
V: TRBV12-5; CDR3: CASGLQNTGELFF
V: TRBV7-8; CDR3: CASSTIGGQSTGELFF
V: TRBV29-1; CDR3: CSVEIGGANGLTF
V: TRBV10-3; CDR3: CAISDRADSPLHF
V: TRBV5-1; CDR3: CASSLAGGAYEQYF
V: TRBV6-1; CDR3: CASMVGVSSNQPQHF
V: TRBV18; CDR3: CASSWTGEYEQYF
V: TRBV5-1; CDR3: CASSLKGDRGANGYTF
V: TRBV10-3; CDR3: CAISGAGIDTEAFF
V: TRBV6-5; CDR3: CASSYGGAGAAYF